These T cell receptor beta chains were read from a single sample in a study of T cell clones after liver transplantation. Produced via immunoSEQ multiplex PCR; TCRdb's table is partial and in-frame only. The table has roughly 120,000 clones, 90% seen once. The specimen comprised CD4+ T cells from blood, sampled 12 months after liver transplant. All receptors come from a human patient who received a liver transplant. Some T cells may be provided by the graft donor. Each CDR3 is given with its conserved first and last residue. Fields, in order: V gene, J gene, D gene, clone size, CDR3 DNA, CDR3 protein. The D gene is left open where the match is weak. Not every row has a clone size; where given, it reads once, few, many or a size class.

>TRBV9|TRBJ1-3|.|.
TGTGCCAGCGGGAGCGGGGCACTGACTTCTGGAAACACCATATATTTT
CASGSGALTSGNTIYF
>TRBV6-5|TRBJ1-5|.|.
TGTGCCAGCAGTTACCTCGGGAATCAGCCCCAGCATTTT
CASSYLGNQPQHF
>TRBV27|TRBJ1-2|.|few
TGTGCCAGCAGTCCGGGGCCTCCTAACTATGGCTACACCTTC
CASSPGPPNYGYTF
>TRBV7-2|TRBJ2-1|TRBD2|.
TGTGCCAGCAGCTTGTGGACTAGCGGGAACAATGAGCAGTTCTTC
CASSLWTSGNNEQFF
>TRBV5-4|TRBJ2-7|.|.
TGTGCCAGCAGCTTGGAGCCCAGGGGACCCTACGAGCAGTACTTC
CASSLEPRGPYEQYF
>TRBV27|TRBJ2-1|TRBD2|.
TGTGCCAGCAGTACCCCCGGGACTACCGCCGGCAATGAGCAGTTCTTC
CASSTPGTTAGNEQFF
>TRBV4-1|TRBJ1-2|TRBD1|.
TGCGCCAGCAGCCAATTTGGGACAGCAACCCTCAACTATGGCTACACCTTC
CASSQFGTATLNYGYTF
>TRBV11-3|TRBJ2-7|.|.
TGTGCCAGCAGCCCCCATGGGGCAGGAATCTCCTACGAGCAGTACTTC
CASSPHGAGISYEQYF
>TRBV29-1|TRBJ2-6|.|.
TGCAGCGTTCTAGGGTCCGGGGCCAACGTCCTGACTTTC
CSVLGSGANVLTF
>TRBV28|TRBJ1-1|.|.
TGTGCCAGCAGTTTCCCGGGGAACACTGAAGCTTTCTTT
CASSFPGNTEAFF
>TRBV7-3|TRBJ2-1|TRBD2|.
TGTGCCAGCAGCTTAACCGGACTAGGCGCCCATGAGCAGTTCTTC
CASSLTGLGAHEQFF
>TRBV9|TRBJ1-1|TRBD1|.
TGTGCCAGCAGTGAACAGGGGGCGGGAACTGAAGCTTTCTTT
CASSEQGAGTEAFF
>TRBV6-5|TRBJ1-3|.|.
TGTGCCAGCAGTAAAACCTTTTCCTCCGGAAACACCATATATTTT
CASSKTFSSGNTIYF
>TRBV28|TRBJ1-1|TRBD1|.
TGTGCCAGCAGTTTATTCACAGGGGGCGCAGCGGTCATGAACACTGAAGCTTTCTTT
CASSLFTGGAAVMNTEAFF
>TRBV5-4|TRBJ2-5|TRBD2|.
TGTGCCAGCAGCTCGGAGCCCGGGGGGGCCGGGGAGACCCAGTACTTC
CASSSEPGGAGETQYF
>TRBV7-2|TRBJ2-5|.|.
TGTGCCAGCAGCTTTAGCGGTCAAGAGACCCAGTACTTC
CASSFSGQETQYF
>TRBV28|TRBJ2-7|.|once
TGTGCCAGCCGCGCGGCGGAGGGGGGAGTACGGTCCTACGAGCAGTACTTC
CASRAAEGGVRSYEQYF
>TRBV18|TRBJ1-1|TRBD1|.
TGTGCCAGCTCACCGGCGACAGGGGCCCTCGTAGGGACTGAAGCTTTCTTT
CASSPATGALVGTEAFF
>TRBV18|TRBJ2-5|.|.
TGTGCCAGCTCCCTAAAGGGGGAGACCCAGTACTTC
CASSLKGETQYF
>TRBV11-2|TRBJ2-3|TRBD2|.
TGTGCCAGCAGCTTGGGACTAGCGGGAGATACGCAGTATTTT
CASSLGLAGDTQYF
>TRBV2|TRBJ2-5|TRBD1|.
TGTGCCAGCAGTGTAGAACAGGGGCAAGAGACCCAGTACTTC
CASSVEQGQETQYF
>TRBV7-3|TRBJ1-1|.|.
TGTGCCAGCAGCTTAAACCCGGGGACGAACACTGAAGCTTTCTTT
CASSLNPGTNTEAFF
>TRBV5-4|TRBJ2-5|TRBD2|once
TGTGCCAGCAGCTGGGGAGGAAGAGCGGGAGAAGAGACCCAGTACTTC
CASSWGGRAGEETQYF
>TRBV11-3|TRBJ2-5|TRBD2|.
TGTGCCAGCAGCCCGCTTGCGGGAGCTCAAGAGACCCAGTACTTC
CASSPLAGAQETQYF
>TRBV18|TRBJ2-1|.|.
TGTGCCAGCTCACCAGCAACCCAGGGTGAGCAGTTCTTC
CASSPATQGEQFF
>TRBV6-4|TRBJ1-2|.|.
TGTGCCACCTCAGACAGTTATGGCTACACCTTC
CATSDSYGYTF
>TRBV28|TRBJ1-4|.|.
TGTGCCAGCTCGACCGAACAGGTCAATGAAAAACTGTTTTTT
CASSTEQVNEKLFF
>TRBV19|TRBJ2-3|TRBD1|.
TGTGCCAGTAGCCTGGGGACAGGCCGGCTTAGCACAGATACGCAGTATTTT
CASSLGTGRLSTDTQYF
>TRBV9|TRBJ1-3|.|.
TGTGCCAGCAGCGTCGGACAGTCTTTCTCTGGAAACACCATATATTTT
CASSVGQSFSGNTIYF
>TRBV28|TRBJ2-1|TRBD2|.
TGTGCCAGCAGGATCGCAGGGAGTTGGACTAGCGGGCTTCGAAGGTATGAGCAGTTCTTC
CASRIAGSWTSGLRRYEQFF
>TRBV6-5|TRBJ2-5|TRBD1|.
TGTGCCAGCAGCACAGGGGCGGAGGAGACCCAGTACTTC
CASSTGAEETQYF
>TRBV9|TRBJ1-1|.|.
TGTGCCAGCAGCGAACGGGACGGTACTGAAGCTTTCTTT
CASSERDGTEAFF
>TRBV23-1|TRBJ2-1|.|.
TGCGCCAGCAGTCAATCAAAAAGGGCGGGGCTCTCCTACAATGAGCAGTTCTTC
CASSQSKRAGLSYNEQFF